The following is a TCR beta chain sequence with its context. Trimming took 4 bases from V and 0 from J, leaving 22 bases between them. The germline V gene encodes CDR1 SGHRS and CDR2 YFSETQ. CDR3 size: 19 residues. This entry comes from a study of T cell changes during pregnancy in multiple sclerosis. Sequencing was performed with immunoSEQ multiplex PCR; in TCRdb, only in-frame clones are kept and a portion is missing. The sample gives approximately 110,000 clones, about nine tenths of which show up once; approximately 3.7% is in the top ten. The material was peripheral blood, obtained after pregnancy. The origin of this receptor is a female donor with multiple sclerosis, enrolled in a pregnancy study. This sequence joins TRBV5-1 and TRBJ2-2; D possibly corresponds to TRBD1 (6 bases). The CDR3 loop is CASSGGFRGVGANTGELFF. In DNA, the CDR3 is TGCGCCAGCAGCGGGGGCTTCCGCGGAGTGGGGGCGAACACCGGGGAGCTGTTTTTT.